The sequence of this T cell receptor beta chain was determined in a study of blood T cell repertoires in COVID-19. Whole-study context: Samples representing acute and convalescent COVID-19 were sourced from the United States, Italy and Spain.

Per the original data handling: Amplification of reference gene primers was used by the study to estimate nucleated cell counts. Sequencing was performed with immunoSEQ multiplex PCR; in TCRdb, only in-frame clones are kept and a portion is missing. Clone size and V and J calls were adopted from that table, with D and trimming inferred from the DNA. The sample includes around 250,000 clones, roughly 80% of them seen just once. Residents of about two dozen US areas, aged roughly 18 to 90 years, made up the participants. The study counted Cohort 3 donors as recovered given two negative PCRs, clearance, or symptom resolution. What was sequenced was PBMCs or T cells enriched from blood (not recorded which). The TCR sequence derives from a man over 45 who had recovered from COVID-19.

Here the CDR3 reads CASSIYGDRGFYSNQPQHF. CDR3 DNA: TGTGCCAGTAGTATATATGGGGACAGGGGGTTTTATAGCAATCAGCCCCAGCATTTT. V usage is TRBV19 and J usage is TRBJ1-5, with 11 bases matching TRBD1. Germline assignment: CDR1 LNHDA and CDR2 SQIVND (reference sequence). V was clipped by 2 bases and J by 0 bases; unmatched bases: 9. The CDR3 spans 19 residues.